The entry below gives a single T cell receptor (beta chain) sequence along with its context. This record comes from a study of blood T cell repertoires in COVID-19. Study-level information: Italy, Spain and the United States were the sources of the convalescent and acute COVID-19 samples.

Sequencing was performed with immunoSEQ multiplex PCR; in TCRdb, only in-frame clones are kept and a portion is missing. The sample shows around 40,000 clones, over 85% of them seen only once. The CDR3 contains 16 residues. The V gene's germline CDR1 is MDHEN and CDR2 SYDVKM. The junction had 9 bases not matched to a gene; V was cut back by 4 bases and J by 3 bases. This TCR was sampled from a human donor with active COVID-19. The donor label of this sample is uncertain. J is TRBJ2-7 and V is TRBV28; TRBD2 matches at 10 bases. The specimen was peripheral blood. This chain's CDR3 is CASSSKLAGIFYEQYF. The CDR3 nucleotides are TGTGCCAGCAGTTCGAAACTAGCGGGGATATTCTACGAGCAGTACTTC.